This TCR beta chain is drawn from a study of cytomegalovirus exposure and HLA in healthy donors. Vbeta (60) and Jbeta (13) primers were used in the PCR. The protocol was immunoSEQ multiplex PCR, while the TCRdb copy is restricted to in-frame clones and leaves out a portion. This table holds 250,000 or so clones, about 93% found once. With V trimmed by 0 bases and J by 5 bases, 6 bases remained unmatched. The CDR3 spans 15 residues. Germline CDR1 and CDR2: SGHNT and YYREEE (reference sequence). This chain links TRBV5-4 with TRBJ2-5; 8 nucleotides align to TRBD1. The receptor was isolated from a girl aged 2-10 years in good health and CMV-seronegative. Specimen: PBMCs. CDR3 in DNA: TGTGCCAGCAGCTTGGTGGACAGGGCGGAGGAGACCCAGTACTTC. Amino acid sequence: CASSLVDRAEETQYF. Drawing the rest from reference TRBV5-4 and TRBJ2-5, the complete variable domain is ETGVTQSPTHLIKTRGQQVTLRCSSQSGHNTVSWYQQALGQGPQFIFQYYREEENGRGNFPPRFSGLQFPNYSSELNVNALELDDSALYLCASSLVDRAEETQYFGPGTRLLVL.